This T cell receptor beta chain was sequenced for a study of blood T cell repertoires in COVID-19. Germline CDR1 reads SGHKS; CDR2 reads YYEKEE (reference sequence). The CDR3 has 14 amino acids. V was cut by 0 bases and J by 3 bases, with 10 bases left in between. The protocol was immunoSEQ multiplex PCR, while the TCRdb copy is restricted to in-frame clones and leaves out a portion. The profile shows roughly 500,000 clones, roughly 85% of them singletons. This clone was seen a single time. This same CDR3 is encoded by further DNA sequences in the sample. The source is a human donor in a cohort sampled during active COVID-19. Sequenced material: peripheral blood. The chain couples TRBV5-5 to TRBJ2-7, with a tentative D call TRBD2 (6 bases). This CDR3 reads CASSLAGGSYEQYF. CDR3 bases: TGTGCCAGCAGCTTGGCAGGAGGGAGCTACGAGCAGTACTTC.